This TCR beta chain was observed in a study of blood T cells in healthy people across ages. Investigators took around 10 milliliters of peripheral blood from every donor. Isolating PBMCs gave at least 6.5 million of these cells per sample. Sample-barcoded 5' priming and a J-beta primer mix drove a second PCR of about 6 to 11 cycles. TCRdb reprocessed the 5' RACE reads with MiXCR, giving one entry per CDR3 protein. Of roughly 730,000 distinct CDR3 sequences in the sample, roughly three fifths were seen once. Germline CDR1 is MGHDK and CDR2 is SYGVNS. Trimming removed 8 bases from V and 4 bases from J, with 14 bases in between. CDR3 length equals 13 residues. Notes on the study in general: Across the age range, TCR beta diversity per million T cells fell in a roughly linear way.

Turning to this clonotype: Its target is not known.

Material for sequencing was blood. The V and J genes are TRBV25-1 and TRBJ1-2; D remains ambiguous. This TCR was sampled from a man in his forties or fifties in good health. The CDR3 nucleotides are TGTGCCAGCGAGCCGGGGTCCTCCTATGGCTACACCTTC. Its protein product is CASEPGSSYGYTF.